Below are 19 T cell receptor beta chains sequenced from a single sample in a study of response to subunit inactivated influenza vaccine. One entry per CDR3 protein, called by TCRdb with MiXCR from the RT-PCR reads. Here the sample spans under 200,000 distinct CDR3 sequences, approximately 12% being singletons. A further study also used this sample, focusing on T cells expressing NK-cell markers. That publication notes: 5'RACE template switching with UMIs produced the TCR beta cDNA.

The input for sequencing was CD8+ T cells sorted from PBMCs, taken 12 days after vaccination. These receptors were taken from a man aged 45-65 years who received an inactivated influenza vaccine.

This clonotype was seen repeatedly, ten times or more. The chain links TRBV15 to TRBJ2-7; perhaps TRBD1 as D (6 bases). The V end was cut by 3 bases, the J end by 0 bases, with 9 bases between. Germline CDR1 LNHNV, CDR2 YYDKDF (reference sequence). The CDR3 has 14 residues. The CDR3 is CATSSRDNSYEQYF. The CDR3 nucleotides read TGTGCCACCAGCAGCCGGGACAACTCCTACGAGCAGTACTTC.

V and J are TRBV27 and TRBJ1-2, with unresolved D. With 5 bases removed from V and 0 bases from J, the gap between germline ends came to 13 bases. Germline CDR1 is MNHEY and CDR2 is SMNVEV (reference sequence). The CDR3 loop spans 15 amino acids. DNA of the CDR3: TGTGCCAGCAGTCTCACGACCGTAGCTAACTATGGCTACACCTTC. It specifies CASSLTTVANYGYTF.

This clonotype was recorded many times. The chain uses TRBV10-2 and TRBJ1-2; TRBD1 matches at 9 bases. The germline V gene encodes CDR1 WSHSY and CDR2 SAAADI. Germline trimming cut 4 bases from V and 2 bases from J; bases unmatched to any gene: 2. The CDR3 sequence is 14 residues long. As DNA, the CDR3 is TGCGCCAGCAGTGCCGGGACAGGGAACTATGGCTACACCTTC. It translates to CASSAGTGNYGYTF.

CDR3 nucleotides: TGTGCCAGCAGCCCCTGGGGGCCCTCACAAGAGACCCAGTACTTC. Translation gives CASSPWGPSQETQYF. The rearrangement uses TRBV12-3 or TRBV12-4 and TRBJ2-5; TRBD1 is a possible D gene (6 bases). V was pared by 6 bases and J by 2 bases, with 16 bases between. CDR3 size: 15 residues.

This clonotype was observed many times. This chain joins TRBV6-2 or TRBV6-3 and TRBJ2-7; D gene uncertain. The CDR3 runs to 13 residues. V was trimmed by 0 bases and J by 0 bases, leaving 3 bases between them. The germline V gene encodes CDR1 MNHEY and CDR2 SVGEGT. The DNA for the CDR3 is TGTGCCAGCAGTTACTCAGGCTCCTACGAGCAGTACTTC. This codes for CASSYSGSYEQYF.

There are a few counts of this clonotype. V gene TRBV24-1 combines with J gene TRBJ2-1; 10 positions agree with TRBD2. Per the germline V gene, CDR1 is KGHDR and CDR2 is SFDVKD. With 5 bases clipped from V and 8 bases from J, the junction kept 14 bases outside the gene matches. The CDR3 runs 17 residues. Here the CDR3 reads CATSGLAGERGAHEQFF. For the CDR3, the DNA is TGTGCCACCAGTGGGCTAGCGGGAGAAAGAGGAGCGCATGAGCAGTTCTTC.

J is TRBJ1-1 and V is TRBV11-1; no clear D. The CDR3 loop spans 20 amino acids. The ends were cut back, 5 bases at V and 1 base at J, with 29 bases in the middle. Germline loops: CDR1 SGHAT, CDR2 FQDESV (reference sequence). The CDR3 loop reads CASSPVGFPSSLSENTEAFF. The DNA of the CDR3 is TGTGCCAGCAGCCCAGTTGGGTTCCCGTCGTCCCTCTCAGAGAACACTGAAGCTTTCTTT. Full variable domain (rest looked up from reference TRBV11-1 and TRBJ1-1): EAEVAQSPRYKITEKSQAVAFWCDPISGHATLYWYRQILGQGPELLVQFQDESVVDDSQLPKDRFSAERLKGVDSTLKIQPAELGDSAMYLCASSPVGFPSSLSENTEAFFGQGTRLTVV.

The genes are TRBV4-1 and TRBJ2-7, with TRBD1 matching over 8 bases. Per germline, CDR1 MGHRA and CDR2 YSYEKL. J was trimmed by 5 bases and V by 3 bases; bases with no gene match: 15. This CDR3 is built from 17 residues. CDR3 region: CASSHSTGTGYRDEQYF. In nucleotides, the CDR3 is TGCGCCAGCAGCCATTCAACCGGGACAGGATATAGGGACGAGCAGTACTTC.

This clonotype was counted ten times or more. V usage is TRBV5-1 and J usage is TRBJ2-7; D is unclear. Per the germline V gene, CDR1 is SGHRS and CDR2 is YFSETQ. This CDR3 is 13 amino acids long. V gave up 0 bases and J gave up 3 bases, with 7 bases separating them. The CDR3 here is CASSLAQDYEQYF. In DNA form, the CDR3 reads TGCGCCAGCAGCTTGGCTCAGGACTACGAGCAGTACTTC. The full variable domain, completed using reference TRBV5-1 and TRBJ2-7, is KAGVTQTPRYLIKTRGQQVTLSCSPISGHRSVSWYQQTPGQGLQFLFEYFSETQRNKGNFPGRFSGRQFSNSRSEMNVSTLELGDSALYLCASSLAQDYEQYFGPGTRLTVT.

This chain uses TRBV30 with TRBJ1-1; no clear D gene. Per the germline V gene, CDR1 is GTSNPN and CDR2 is SVGIG (reference sequence). Trimming stripped 2 bases from V and 11 bases from J, with 12 bases between. The CDR3 sequence is 11 residues long. The CDR3 bases are TGTGCCTGGAGTAGTCGAGATCCGGCTTTCTTT. This encodes CAWSSRDPAFF.

This clonotype occurred a few times. The chain carries TRBV4-1 and TRBJ2-1; D could derive from TRBD1 or TRBD2 (5 bases each). From germline, CDR1 is MGHRA and CDR2 YSYEKL. With 4 bases removed from V and 1 base from J, the gap between germline ends came to 17 bases. CDR3 length equals 17 residues. CDR3 DNA: TGCGCCAGCAGCCCCCAGACGGGGCCCTCGTCCTACAATGAGCAGTTCTTC. It yields the protein CASSPQTGPSSYNEQFF.

V and J are TRBV6-1 and TRBJ2-3; a possible D gene is TRBD1 (5 bases). The CDR3 has 13 residues. Per germline, CDR1 MNHNS and CDR2 SASEGT. V was pared by 8 bases and J by 6 bases, with 15 bases between. The DNA of the CDR3 is TGTGCCAGCCATGATCAGGACACGGATACGCAGTATTTT. This codes for CASHDQDTDTQYF.

The chain employs TRBV7-2 and TRBJ2-7, with TRBD2 identical over 7 bases. Looked up from germline, CDR1 is SGHTA and CDR2 is FQGNSA. V dropped 6 bases and J dropped 0; count of bases not matched to a gene: 8. The CDR3 is 15 amino acids. The CDR3 DNA reads TGTGCCAGCAGTCAGTGGGCTAGCGGCTCCTACGAGCAGTACTTC. Protein sequence: CASSQWASGSYEQYF.

The CDR3 here is CASSLEPGGPQETQYF. CDR3 sequence (DNA): TGTGCCAGCAGCTTAGAGCCAGGCGGGCCCCAAGAGACCCAGTACTTC. The chain has TRBV7-9 and TRBJ2-5; D possibly corresponds to TRBD2 (5 bases). This CDR3 comprises 16 residues. V gave up 1 base and J gave up 1 base, with 13 bases separating them. Germline CDR1 and CDR2: SEHNR and FQNEAQ (reference sequence).

CDR3 sequence: CASSPPRGEAEQFF. CDR3 sequence (DNA): TGTGCCAGCAGCCCCCCCCGAGGGGAGGCTGAGCAGTTCTTC. V gene TRBV12-3 or TRBV12-4 combines with J gene TRBJ2-1, with D tentatively TRBD2 (6 bases). The CDR3 spans 14 residues. Trimming took off 6 bases at V and 9 bases at J, with 18 bases between the two ends.

This clonotype was found many times. The genes are TRBV5-1 and TRBJ2-7; 12 bases map to TRBD2. Per germline, CDR1 SGHRS and CDR2 YFSETQ. The V segment lost 2 bases and the J segment 4 bases; nucleotides outside the gene matches: 1. This CDR3 comprises 14 residues. CDR3 loop: CASSFLAGGYEQYF. The DNA for the CDR3 is TGCGCCAGCAGCTTCCTAGCGGGAGGGTACGAGCAGTACTTC.

V and J are TRBV2 and TRBJ2-5, with 12 bases matching TRBD2. V trimming: 7 bases; J trimming: 2 bases; junction bases outside the gene matches: 5. CDR3 length: 15 amino acids. Per the germline V gene, CDR1 is SNHLY and CDR2 is FYNNEI. CDR3 nucleotides: TGTGCCAGCACCCCTAGCGGGGGGGAACAAGAGACCCAGTACTTC. Translated, it gives CASTPSGGEQETQYF.

J is TRBJ2-3 and V is TRBV12-3 or TRBV12-4; the match to TRBD2 covers 12 bases. Unmatched junction bases numbered 3, after V lost 5 bases and J lost 6 bases. The CDR3 has 14 residues. The CDR3 DNA follows: TGTGCCAGCAGTCGGACTAGCGGGGTTGATACGCAGTATTTT. As protein: CASSRTSGVDTQYF.

At least ten counts were recorded for this clonotype. CDR3 region: CASSPRQGLYEQYF. The CDR3 nucleotides are TGTGCCAGCAGTCCGAGACAGGGGCTATACGAGCAGTACTTC. This chain connects TRBV12-3 or TRBV12-4 to TRBJ2-7, with 8 bases lining up with TRBD1. CDR3 length: 14 residues. Trimming cost V 5 bases and J 4 bases; bases outside gene matches: 7.